This T cell receptor beta chain was retrieved from a study of cytomegalovirus exposure and HLA in healthy donors. On this clone: Its antigen is unidentified.

This CDR3 is built from 15 residues. V lost 1 base to trimming and J lost 4 bases, with 12 bases between them. Germline lookup yields CDR1 SGHVS and CDR2 FQNEAQ. Study findings and constraints: A further, later analysis showed that HLA-associated TCR beta chains (compared with equally common others) were more clonally expanded. When analyzed later, the rates of TCR association showed variation by HLA locus, with DRB1 the most and HLA-C the fewest. Cytomegalovirus association was assigned to more than 150 TCR beta chains. With later analysis, a missense DCLRE1C variant became linked to TCR beta V- and J-gene trimming.

The study ran its PCR with 60 Vbeta and 13 Jbeta primers. The data were produced by immunoSEQ multiplex PCR, yet TCRdb's version contains in-frame clones alone and is incomplete. Found here are 75,000 to 100,000 clones, roughly two thirds of them singletons; the top ten hold approximately 1.1%. The specimen sequenced was PBMCs. This chain uses TRBV7-8 with TRBJ2-3, with D possibly being TRBD2 (6 bases). The TCR originated in a female donor in good health and CMV-seronegative. In DNA form, the CDR3 reads TGTGCCAGCAGCTTAGGGGGGGTGACCGCAGATACGCAGTATTTT. It codes for CASSLGGVTADTQYF.